A single sample gave rise to the 7 T cell receptor beta chains below, sequenced in a study of spatial heterogeneity in lung cancer. One entry per CDR3 protein, called by TCRdb with MiXCR from the 5' RACE reads. The sample consists of almost 75,000 distinct CDR3 sequences, roughly 14% of them appearing once. Time point specified: sample taken at primary tumor resection. Tumor, nontumor lung or frozen PBMC supplied whole RNA, sequenced without sorting. This material consisted of PBMCs, taken at surgery. The receptor set was obtained from a male donor with early-stage non-small cell lung cancer.

The V call is TRBV20-1, the J call TRBJ1-6, with 8 bases aligning to TRBD1. J lost 10 bases, V lost 2 bases, and 10 bases had no gene match. Looked up from germline, CDR1 is DFQATT and CDR2 is SNEGSKA (reference sequence). CDR3 size: 15 residues. For the CDR3, the DNA is TGCAGTGCTAGATCACAGGGGGAGGTTTCCTCACCCCTCCACTTT. Translation gives CSARSQGEVSSPLHF.

This clonotype was counted between two and nine times. The chain links TRBV11-2 to TRBJ2-5, with 8 bases matching TRBD2. J was trimmed by 0 bases and V by 4 bases; bases with no gene match: 13. CDR1 and CDR2 (germline): SGHAT, FQNNGV. The CDR3 has 18 residues. The CDR3 loop reads CASSSYGSGAPHQETQYF. Here the CDR3 DNA reads TGTGCCAGCAGCTCATATGGTAGCGGGGCCCCCCACCAAGAGACCCAGTACTTC.

In its sample, this clonotype was seen many times. The chain links TRBV19 to TRBJ2-3; weak D call: TRBD1 (5 bases). Germline loops: CDR1 LNHDA, CDR2 SQIVND (reference sequence). The CDR3 length is 12 residues. Trimming stripped 7 bases from V and 6 bases from J, with 11 bases between. The CDR3 spells CASIAPGDTQYF. The CDR3 DNA sequence: TGTGCCAGTATCGCACCAGGGGATACGCAGTATTTT.

V gene TRBV6-6 combines with J gene TRBJ1-2; 7 nucleotides agree with TRBD1. The CDR3 extends over 14 amino acids. Germline values: CDR1 MNHNY, CDR2 SVGAGI (reference sequence). Trimming at V came to 4 bases and at J to 1 base, leaving 3 bases not matched to a gene. CDR3 sequence (DNA): TGTGCCAGCAGTTCTACAGGGGATAACTATGGCTACACCTTC. Residues: CASSSTGDNYGYTF.

This clonotype has a handful of counts. The chain joins TRBV18 to TRBJ2-5; no reliable D call. This CDR3 has 12 amino acids. With 6 bases removed from V and 5 bases from J, the gap between germline ends came to 10 bases. Germline values: CDR1 KGHSH, CDR2 LQKENI. The CDR3 loop reads CASSLDGETQYF. The CDR3 DNA reads as TGTGCCAGCTCCCTCGATGGTGAGACCCAGTACTTC.

The CDR3 DNA is TGTGCCAGTAGTATAGATGCGGGTCTCTCCTACAATGAGCAGTTCTTC. It is translated as CASSIDAGLSYNEQFF. J is TRBJ2-1 and V is TRBV19, with a weak D call TRBD2 (5 bases). The germline CDR1 and CDR2 sequences are LNHDA and SQIVND (reference sequence). Between the trimmed V and J ends, which lost 0 bases and 0 bases, there was a span of 9 bases. This CDR3 has 16 residues.

The sample holds a few counts of this clonotype. V is TRBV29-1 and J is TRBJ1-2; D is undetermined. The CDR3 contains 12 residues. Germline V gives CDR1 SQVTM, CDR2 ANQGSEA. With 4 bases removed from V and 1 base from J, the gap between germline ends came to 7 bases. CDR3 in amino acids: CSVGQSNYGYTF. CDR3 bases: TGCAGCGTTGGGCAGAGTAACTATGGCTACACCTTC. Full variable domain (remainder filled in from reference TRBV29-1 and TRBJ1-2): SAVISQKPSRDICQRGTSLTIQCQVDSQVTMMFWYRQQPGQSLTLIATANQGSEATYESGFVIDKFPISRPNLTFSTLTVSNMSPEDSSIYLCSVGQSNYGYTFGSGTRLTVV.